This T cell receptor beta chain was sequenced for a study of T cells after yellow fever vaccination. Germline V gene sequence: CDR1 SGHRS, CDR2 YFSETQ. V gave up 9 bases and J gave up 6 bases; unmatched junction bases: 3. The CDR3 totals 12 residues. Conversion of TCR transcripts into cDNA relied on 5'RACE template switching, which added a universal primer site and UMIs. Via MiXCR, TCRdb re-called the 5' RACE reads, giving one row per CDR3 protein. Of under 550,000 distinct CDR3 sequences listed, 21% were seen once; the top ten hold less than 20%. Material: PBMCs, obtained roughly 20 days after the first yellow fever vaccination. V is TRBV5-1 and J is TRBJ2-1; 10 nucleotides agree with TRBD2. The sequence was collected from a young man who received the YFV17D yellow fever vaccine. The CDR3, as DNA: TGCGCCATCCGGACTAGCGGCAATGAGCAGTTCTTC. Its protein product is CAIRTSGNEQFF.